These 22 T cell receptor beta chains were all obtained from the same sample, sequenced in a study of T cells in Graves' hyperthyroidism and ophthalmopathy. Amplification yielded TCR beta CDR3 regions, with RNA transcripts as the source. A first-round RT-PCR of the TCR CDR3 used the HTBI primer set. TCRdb used MiXCR to reprocess the multiplex PCR reads, holding one entry per CDR3 protein. Among almost 500,000 distinct CDR3 sequences listed, about 20% were seen once. The source material was blood. These TCRs come from a woman aged 65 to 85 with Graves' ophthalmopathy.

The chain links TRBV5-1 to TRBJ2-3; D perhaps matches TRBD1 (6 bases). There are 15 residues in the CDR3. Germline loops: CDR1 SGHRS, CDR2 YFSETQ. V was pared by 1 base and J by 0 bases, with 9 bases between. Written as DNA, the CDR3 is TGCGCCAGCAGCTTGCACGGACAGAGCACAGATACGCAGTATTTT. Translation gives CASSLHGQSTDTQYF.

The rearrangement joins TRBV10-3 to TRBJ2-7; tentative D call: TRBD2 (6 bases). The CDR3 loop spans 13 amino acids. In germline, CDR1 is ENHRY, CDR2 SYGVKD. V dropped 7 bases and J dropped 9 bases, with 19 bases sitting between them. DNA for the CDR3: TGTGCCATCACGTCGGGGGAACCTTTTGGGCAGTACTTC. Translation gives CAITSGEPFGQYF.

The gene calls are TRBV12-3 or TRBV12-4 and TRBJ1-4; the D is unclear. CDR3 length: 13 residues. V was cut by 4 bases and J by 8 bases, with 11 bases left in between. Here the CDR3 reads CASSWTHAEKLFF. The CDR3 coding sequence is TGTGCCAGCAGTTGGACCCACGCGGAAAAACTGTTTTTT.

The chain is built from TRBV6-1 and TRBJ2-7; D call uncertain. Trimming left V 6 bases short and J 9 bases short, with 21 bases between. Germline assignment: CDR1 MNHNS and CDR2 SASEGT. This CDR3 is 14 amino acids long. The CDR3 spells CASSGFPRPDVQYF. The CDR3, as DNA: TGTGCCAGCAGCGGGTTCCCAAGGCCCGACGTGCAGTACTTC.

This rearrangement joins TRBV20-1 to TRBJ2-6; 7 nucleotides line up with TRBD2. CDR3 size: 14 residues. The V gene's germline CDR1 is DFQATT and CDR2 SNEGSKA (reference sequence). The J segment lost 4 bases and the V segment lost 5 bases, leaving 5 bases of the junction unmatched. The CDR3: CSAGRGGGANVLTF. The CDR3 DNA is TGCAGTGCTGGGAGGGGAGGAGGGGCCAACGTCCTGACTTTC.

This clonotype was detected ten times or more. The chain uses TRBV11-2 and TRBJ2-5; D not resolved. V was trimmed by 2 bases and J by 2 bases, leaving 12 bases between them. The CDR3 runs 15 residues. Germline lookup yields CDR1 SGHAT and CDR2 FQNNGV. The CDR3 DNA reads as TGTGCCAGCAGCTTATTCACTGTCTCGCAAGAGACCCAGTACTTC. Translation: CASSLFTVSQETQYF. The full variable domain, in which reference TRBV11-2 and TRBJ2-5 provide the parts outside the CDR3, is EAGVAQSPRYKIIEKRQSVAFWCNPISGHATLYWYQQILGQGPKLLIQFQNNGVVDDSQLPKDRFSAERLKGVDSTLKIQPAKLEDSAVYLCASSLFTVSQETQYFGPGTRLLVL.

V usage is TRBV7-8 and J usage is TRBJ2-4; tentatively, D is TRBD1 or TRBD2 (5 bases each). The germline gives CDR1 SGHVS, CDR2 FQNEAQ. V lost 5 bases and J lost 7, with 24 bases in between. The CDR3 runs 17 residues. The CDR3 nucleotides are TGTGCCAGCAGCCAGCCAGGCTTGGGGCAGTGGACTAACATTCAGTACTTC. It codes for CASSQPGLGQWTNIQYF.

This clonotype has just a few counts. The V call is TRBV14, the J call TRBJ1-6; possible D gene TRBD1, 6 bases. Deletions cut 1 base from V and 7 bases from J, with 11 bases between. The CDR3 has 15 residues. Germline CDR1 is SGHDN and CDR2 is FVKESK. The CDR3 DNA is TGTGCCAGCAGCCAAGGACAGGAGAAAAATTCACCCCTCCACTTT. Its translation is CASSQGQEKNSPLHF.

The V and J genes are TRBV18 and TRBJ2-7; the match to TRBD1 covers 7 bases. V gave up 5 bases and J gave up 0 bases; unmatched junction bases: 4. The germline CDR1 and CDR2 sequences are KGHSH and LQKENI. The CDR3 runs to 14 residues. The CDR3 spells CASSAGTASYEQYF. DNA for the CDR3: TGTGCCAGCTCAGCCGGGACAGCCTCCTACGAGCAGTACTTC.

In DNA, the CDR3 is TGTGCCATCAAAGGCTCCGGACTAGCGGGGGATACGCAGTATTTT. This gives the protein CAIKGSGLAGDTQYF. The chain couples TRBV10-3 to TRBJ2-3, with 12 positions matching TRBD2. Germline CDR1 ENHRY, CDR2 SYGVKD. The junction had 8 bases not matched to a gene; V was cut back by 7 bases and J by 6 bases. This CDR3 is built from 15 residues.

This clonotype was counted only a few times. The V call is TRBV13, the J call TRBJ2-3, with a tentative D call TRBD2 (6 bases). Germline V gives CDR1 PRHDT, CDR2 FYEKMQ (reference sequence). Trimming pared 4 bases from V and 2 bases from J, leaving 25 bases between. The CDR3 totals 19 residues. DNA of the CDR3: TGTGCCAGCAGCTCTATGTCCCCCCGGGAACGGGGGAACACAGATACGCAGTATTTT. This codes for CASSSMSPRERGNTDTQYF.

The sample holds a few counts of this clonotype. This chain connects TRBV5-1 to TRBJ2-7, with 12 nucleotides matching TRBD2. The germline gives CDR1 SGHRS, CDR2 YFSETQ. With 0 bases clipped from V and 6 bases from J, the junction kept 4 bases outside the gene matches. CDR3 length: 15 residues. DNA of the CDR3: TGCGCCAGCAGCTTGGAACCGACTAGCGGGAGCGAGCAGTACTTC. This translates into CASSLEPTSGSEQYF. The full variable domain, in which reference TRBV5-1 and TRBJ2-7 provide the parts outside the CDR3, is KAGVTQTPRYLIKTRGQQVTLSCSPISGHRSVSWYQQTPGQGLQFLFEYFSETQRNKGNFPGRFSGRQFSNSRSEMNVSTLELGDSALYLCASSLEPTSGSEQYFGPGTRLTVT.

This clonotype was detected only a few times. DNA of the CDR3: TGCGCCAGCAGCTTGGATGTTAGCGGGATGGGGGATACGCAGTATTTT. Translated: CASSLDVSGMGDTQYF. The V call is TRBV5-1, the J call TRBJ2-3; TRBD2 agrees at 8 bases. The V segment lost 0 bases and the J segment 6 bases; nucleotides outside the gene matches: 9. CDR3 length: 16 amino acids. Germline V gene sequence: CDR1 SGHRS, CDR2 YFSETQ. Looking up the rest from reference TRBV5-1 and TRBJ2-3 gives the full variable domain: KAGVTQTPRYLIKTRGQQVTLSCSPISGHRSVSWYQQTPGQGLQFLFEYFSETQRNKGNFPGRFSGRQFSNSRSEMNVSTLELGDSALYLCASSLDVSGMGDTQYFGPGTRLTVL.

The rearrangement uses TRBV12-5 and TRBJ1-4, with TRBD1 as a possible D gene (6 bases). The V and J ends lost 5 bases and 4 bases respectively, with 17 bases between them. In germline, CDR1 is LGHNT, CDR2 FRNRAP. CDR3 length: 16 amino acids. The chain's CDR3 is CASGPSGGPSNEKLFF. The DNA for the CDR3 is TGTGCTAGTGGTCCGTCTGGGGGCCCTAGTAATGAAAAACTGTTTTTT.

This clonotype was counted ten times or more. The chain couples TRBV28 to TRBJ2-1; D is unclear. The CDR3 extends over 12 amino acids. Trimming took 6 bases from V and 6 from J, leaving 9 bases between them. Germline loops: CDR1 MDHEN, CDR2 SYDVKM. CDR3 nucleotides: TGTGCCAGCAGCCCCCCCTTCAATGAGCAGTTCTTC. Its translation: CASSPPFNEQFF. Drawing the rest from reference TRBV28 and TRBJ2-1, the complete variable domain is DVKVTQSSRYLVKRTGEKVFLECVQDMDHENMFWYRQDPGLGLRLIYFSYDVKMKEKGDIPEGYSVSREKKERFSLILESASTNQTSMYLCASSPPFNEQFFGPGTRLTVL.

This clonotype occurred many times. CDR3 region: CASSPQTSTEQFF. The DNA for the CDR3 is TGTGCCAGCAGCCCTCAGACTAGCACTGAGCAGTTCTTC. V and J are TRBV7-9 and TRBJ2-1; 7 bases agree with TRBD2. With 5 bases clipped from V and 9 bases from J, the junction kept 7 bases outside the gene matches. CDR3 length: 13 amino acids. Germline-derived CDR1 and CDR2 are SEHNR and FQNEAQ (reference sequence).

This clonotype came up many times. The chain combines TRBV28 with TRBJ1-2; D not resolved. Trimming stripped 5 bases from V and 5 bases from J, with 9 bases between. This CDR3 comprises 12 residues. In germline, CDR1 is MDHEN, CDR2 SYDVKM. CDR3 region: CASSTDLYGYTF. CDR3 DNA sequence: TGTGCCAGCAGTACTGATCTATATGGCTACACCTTC.

This clonotype was seen repeatedly, ten times or more. This chain uses TRBV20-1 with TRBJ2-3, with D tentatively TRBD1 or TRBD2 (5 bases each). This CDR3 has 14 amino acids. The germline V gene has CDR1 DFQATT and CDR2 SNEGSKA (reference sequence). Trimming pared 5 bases from V and 2 bases from J, leaving 14 bases between. This CDR3 is CSASNGGATDTQYF. The CDR3 nucleotides are TGCAGTGCTTCAAATGGGGGAGCCACAGATACGCAGTATTTT.

V and J are TRBV20-1 and TRBJ2-7; D not certain. Germline lookup yields CDR1 DFQATT and CDR2 SNEGSKA (reference sequence). V was trimmed by 3 bases and J by 0 bases, leaving 15 bases between them. The CDR3 covers 15 residues. The CDR3 DNA is TGCAGTGCTAGGTTGCCCGGGTTGAGCTCCTACGAGCAGTACTTC. Its translation: CSARLPGLSSYEQYF.

This clonotype has only a few counts. The chain is built from TRBV27 and TRBJ2-1; TRBD2 matches at 14 bases. V lost 6 bases, J lost 9 bases, and 4 bases stayed unmatched. CDR1 is MNHEY and CDR2 is SMNVEV in the germline V gene (reference sequence). This CDR3 has 14 amino acids. CDR3 residues: CASSGLAGGGEQFF. The CDR3 coding sequence is TGTGCCAGCAGCGGACTAGCGGGAGGTGGTGAGCAGTTCTTC.

This chain uses TRBV27 with TRBJ1-2; TRBD1 aligns across 8 bases. Germline values: CDR1 MNHEY, CDR2 SMNVEV (reference sequence). CDR3 length: 13 amino acids. V trimming: 5 bases; J trimming: 7 bases; junction bases outside the gene matches: 6. As DNA, the CDR3 is TGTGCCAGCAGTCCTCAGGGGGCGGCTGGCTACACCTTC. Protein sequence: CASSPQGAAGYTF.

This clonotype was seen ten or more times. The chain employs TRBV7-3 and TRBJ2-1; the D is unclear. The CDR3 length is 14 residues. Looked up from germline, CDR1 is SGHTA and CDR2 is FQGTGA. V lost 5 bases, J lost 7 bases, and 15 bases lay in between. CDR3 DNA sequence: TGTGCCAGCAGCCCCCGGGCCGGTCGGAATGAGCAGTTCTTC. Translating it yields CASSPRAGRNEQFF.